This T cell receptor (beta chain) was identified in a study of blood T cell repertoires in COVID-19. TCRdb keeps only in-frame clones here, not all; method: immunoSEQ multiplex PCR. The sample has just over 250,000 clones, under 90% seen once. What was sequenced was PBMCs or T cells enriched from blood (not recorded which). This TCR was sampled from a man aged 25-45 years with acute COVID-19.

The CDR3 region is CASTGGQGRGPQHF. The CDR3 DNA sequence: TGTGCCAGCACCGGAGGACAGGGCCGGGGGCCCCAGCATTTT. The J gene is TRBJ1-5, the V gene TRBV2, with 8 bases that match TRBD1. V was pared by 7 bases and J by 9 bases, with 11 bases of the junction left unmatched. CDR3 size: 14 residues. Germline-derived CDR1 and CDR2 are SNHLY and FYNNEI.